This T cell receptor beta chain was sequenced for a study of cytomegalovirus exposure and HLA in healthy donors. Germline CDR1 and CDR2: LNHDA and SQIVND (reference sequence). The CDR3 runs to 18 residues. The V gene lost 2 bases and the J gene lost 4 bases, with 18 bases spanning the gap. PCR involved 60 Vbeta and 13 Jbeta primers. The method was immunoSEQ multiplex PCR; TCRdb's version includes in-frame clones alone and lacks a portion of them. Counted here are roughly 140,000 clones, around 76% occurring once; the ten biggest clones make up 2.8%. Overall study results and limits: TCR beta V segments were, for the most part, productive about 87% or about 30% of the time in an earlier analysis.

A note on this clone: Its specificity is unknown.

The V call is TRBV19, the J call TRBJ2-6, with D unclear. The material sequenced was PBMCs. The clonotype comes from a male donor in good health and CMV-seronegative. CDR3: CASSISGQDAPGANVLTF. The CDR3 bases are TGTGCCAGTAGTATATCTGGTCAGGATGCCCCCGGGGCCAACGTCCTGACTTTC.